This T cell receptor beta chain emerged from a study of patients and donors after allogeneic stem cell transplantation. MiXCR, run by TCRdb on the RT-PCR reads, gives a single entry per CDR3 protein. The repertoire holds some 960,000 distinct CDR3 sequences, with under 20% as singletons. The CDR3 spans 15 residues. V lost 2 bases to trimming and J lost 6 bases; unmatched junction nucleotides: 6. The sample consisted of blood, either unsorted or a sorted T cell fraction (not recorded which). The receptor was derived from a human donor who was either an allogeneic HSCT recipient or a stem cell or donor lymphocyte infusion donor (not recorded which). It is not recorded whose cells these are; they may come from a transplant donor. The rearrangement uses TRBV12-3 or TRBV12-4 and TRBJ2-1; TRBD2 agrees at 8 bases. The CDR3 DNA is TGTGCCAGCAGTTTAACGAGCGGGAGTGGCAATGAGCAGTTCTTC. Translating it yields CASSLTSGSGNEQFF.